The TCR beta chain described here comes from a study of blood T cell repertoires in COVID-19. Turning to the study itself: Specimens from acute and convalescent COVID-19 originated in the United States, Italy and Spain. The cDNA or gDNA used as material had been derived from T cells, B-cell-depleted T cells, or PBMCs.

This clone was counted once. From germline, CDR1 is MNHEY and CDR2 SVGAGI. Trimming took 6 bases from V and 0 from J, leaving 14 bases between them. This CDR3 has 15 amino acids. In the authors' workflow: Reference gene primer amplification yielded estimated nucleated cell counts. Measured with immunoSEQ multiplex PCR; TCRdb has only the in-frame clones, and not every one. V, J and clone size derive from that table, while D and trimming were established from the DNA sequence. The data hold 50,000 to 55,000 clones, with 80% to 90% observed a single time. The sequenced sample consisted of peripheral blood. The chain recombines TRBV6-5 with TRBJ1-1; maybe TRBD1 (5 bases). The sequence was collected from a man between 50 and 59 years old with acute or convalescent COVID-19. DNA of the CDR3: TGTGCCAGCAGAGTGCGCGGGGGGATGAACACTGAAGCTTTCTTT. The encoded protein is CASRVRGGMNTEAFF.